Listed below are T cell receptor beta chains from one sample, sequenced in a study of control samples from healthy donors and cancer patients. Using immunoSEQ multiplex PCR, the repertoire was profiled, and TCRdb retains in-frame clones only, with some absent. Of about 110,000 clones listed, 91% are singletons. The specimen was blood. All receptors come from a woman between 18 and 29 years old in good health. The conserved cysteine and the conserved F or W are not part of the CDR3 here.

TRBV5-1	TRBJ2-3	ASSGTGGRADTQY
TRBV5-1	TRBJ2-2	ASSLDWNLELF
TRBV6-6	TRBJ2-4	ASSYRGGGGNIQY
TRBV6-5	TRBJ1-1	ASSYFELGGRAF
TRBV5-1	TRBJ1-4	ASRRAGTGPLYANEKLF
TRBV2	TRBJ2-7	ASRQGYDEQY
TRBV7-2	TRBJ2-3	ASSLRPISTDTQY
TRBV21-1	TRBJ2-2	ASRGGLAFTGELF
TRBV28	TRBJ1-3	ASMARPSGNTIY
TRBV19	TRBJ2-5	ASHSTNRPGETQY
TRBV4-3	TRBJ1-2	ASSQDARAVLYGYT
TRBV24-1	TRBJ2-6	ATSPGLRSSGANVLT
TRBV12-3/TRBV12-4	TRBJ2-3	ASSPRTPSTQY
TRBV2	TRBJ2-1	ASSEVRSYNEQF
TRBV27	TRBJ2-6	ASSLYGLSAAGANVLT
TRBV6-5	TRBJ2-1	ASRSGQVLGGEQF
TRBV2	TRBJ1-1	ASRYRGPSTEAF
TRBV27	TRBJ2-1	ASSLSWEIISYNEQF
TRBV11-2	TRBJ2-7	ASGTESTYEQY
TRBV27	TRBJ1-5	ASSFVEPQH
TRBV7-2	TRBJ2-5	ASSFGDETQY
TRBV29-1	TRBJ1-2	SVLRGRSYGYT
TRBV7-2	TRBJ2-1	ASSLDWTDNEQF
TRBV4-2	TRBJ1-3	ASSQKFGLGNTIY
TRBV2	TRBJ2-5	ASRPGLAGETQY
TRBV5-6	TRBJ1-2	ASSLTGNGYT
TRBV28	TRBJ1-1	ASSLWGPGTASLEAF
TRBV6-1	TRBJ1-1	ASSDRHGRITEAF
TRBV18	TRBJ1-1	ASSPQSMNTEAF
TRBV9	TRBJ2-3	ASSVGAGPLTDTQY
TRBV28	TRBJ2-7	ASSPLNPGLPSRYEQY
TRBV6-6	TRBJ2-2	ASSYKGFWAGELF
TRBV4-3	TRBJ1-1	ASSQGIRGLSGNTEAF
TRBV28	TRBJ2-5	ASSLGPNLDRGLQETQY
TRBV28	TRBJ2-5	ASSFMRVQETQY
TRBV2	TRBJ2-1	ASSEREAPYNEQF
TRBV19	TRBJ2-3	ASSGQTSGGGDTQY
TRBV4-1	TRBJ1-6	ASSQVRGAIRGPLH
TRBV5-1	TRBJ2-1	ASSLAAAGGREQF
TRBV7-2	TRBJ1-4	ASSLSGQGEKLF
TRBV5-4	TRBJ2-5	ASSLVWTSDRVAETQY
TRBV7-2	TRBJ2-3	ASSQQGFSTDTQY
TRBV12-3/TRBV12-4	TRBJ1-2	ASNLGGTDGYT
TRBV4-2	TRBJ2-7	ASSQVGDEQY
TRBV14	TRBJ2-7	ASSQGVGAYEQY
TRBV28	TRBJ2-3	ASSLLQTGHLGTDTQY
TRBV4-3	TRBJ2-7	ASSPRASGRAAGEQY
TRBV30	TRBJ1-5	AWTPGTGQPQH
TRBV4-2	TRBJ1-1	ASSQGYIRTEAF
TRBV7-3	TRBJ2-3	ASSLWGGRTDTQY
TRBV10-3	TRBJ2-3	AISEKGGSTDTQY